The entry below describes one TCR beta chain. This CDR3 is built from 16 residues. Losses at the gene ends were 1 base for V and 11 bases for J; bases not matched to a gene: 8. Germline V gene data show CDR1 as SGHTA and CDR2 as FQGNSA. This sample stems from a study of post-analysis software for immune sequencing data. Sequencing libraries made from TCR beta cDNA carried unique molecular identifiers. Via MiXCR, TCRdb re-called the PCR reads, giving one row per CDR3 protein. The repertoire consists of roughly 160,000 distinct CDR3 sequences, with 36% occurring once and the leading ten covering under 30%.

The chain couples TRBV7-2 to TRBJ2-1, with 13 nucleotides matching TRBD2. The clonotype originates from a girl aged 5 to 17 with multiple sclerosis. The starting material was blood, obtained after autologous hematopoietic stem cell transplantation. CDR3 residues: CASSLDPTSGGMKQFF. The CDR3 DNA follows: TGTGCCAGCAGCTTAGACCCGACTAGCGGGGGGATGAAGCAGTTCTTC.